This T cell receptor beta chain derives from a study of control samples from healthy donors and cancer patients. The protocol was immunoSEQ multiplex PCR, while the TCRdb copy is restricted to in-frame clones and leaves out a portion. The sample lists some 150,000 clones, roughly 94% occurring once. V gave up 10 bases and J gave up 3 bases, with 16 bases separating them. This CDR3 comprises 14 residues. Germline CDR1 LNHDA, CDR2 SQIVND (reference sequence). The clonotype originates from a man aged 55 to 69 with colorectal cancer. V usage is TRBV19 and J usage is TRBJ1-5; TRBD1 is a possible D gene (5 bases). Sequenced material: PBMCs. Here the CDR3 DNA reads TGTGCCACCGAGAAGACAGAATCCAATCAGCCCCAGCATTTT. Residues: CATEKTESNQPQHF.